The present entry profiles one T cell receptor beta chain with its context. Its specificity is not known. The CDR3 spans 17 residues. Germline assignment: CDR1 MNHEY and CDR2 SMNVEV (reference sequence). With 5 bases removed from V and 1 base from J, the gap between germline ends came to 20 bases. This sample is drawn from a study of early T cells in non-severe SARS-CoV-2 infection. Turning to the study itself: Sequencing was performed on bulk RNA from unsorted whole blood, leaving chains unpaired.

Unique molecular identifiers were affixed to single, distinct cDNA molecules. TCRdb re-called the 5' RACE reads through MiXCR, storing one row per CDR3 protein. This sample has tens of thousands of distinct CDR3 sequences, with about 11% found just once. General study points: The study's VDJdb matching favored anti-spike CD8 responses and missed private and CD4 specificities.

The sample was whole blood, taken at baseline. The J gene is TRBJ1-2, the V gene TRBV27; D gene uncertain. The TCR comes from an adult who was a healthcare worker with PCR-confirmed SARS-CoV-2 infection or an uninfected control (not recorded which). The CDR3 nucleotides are TGTGCCAGCAGTCCTGGCTATGTGGGCACCTATAACTATGGCTACACCTTC. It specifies CASSPGYVGTYNYGYTF.